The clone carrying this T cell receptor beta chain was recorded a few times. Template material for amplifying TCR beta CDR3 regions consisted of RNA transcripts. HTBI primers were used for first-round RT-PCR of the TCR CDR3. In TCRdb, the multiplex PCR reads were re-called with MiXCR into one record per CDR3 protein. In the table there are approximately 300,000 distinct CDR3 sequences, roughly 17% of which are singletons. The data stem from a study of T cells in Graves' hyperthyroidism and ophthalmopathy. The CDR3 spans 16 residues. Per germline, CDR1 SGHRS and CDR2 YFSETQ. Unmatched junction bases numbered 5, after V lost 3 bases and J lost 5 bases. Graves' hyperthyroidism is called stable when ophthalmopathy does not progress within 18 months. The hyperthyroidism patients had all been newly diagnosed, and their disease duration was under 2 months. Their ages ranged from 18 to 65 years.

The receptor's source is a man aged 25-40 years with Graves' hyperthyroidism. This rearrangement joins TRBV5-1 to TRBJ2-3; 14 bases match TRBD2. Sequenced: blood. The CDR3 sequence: CASSSGLAGGLDTQYF. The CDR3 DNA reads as TGCGCCAGCAGCTCAGGACTAGCGGGAGGACTAGATACGCAGTATTTT.